This T cell receptor (beta chain) was obtained from a study of T cell responses to AZD1222 COVID-19 vaccine. Concerning this clone itself: Its target is unknown.

Broader study findings: The study reported that nearly half of spike-specific TCRs target unmutated variant regions.

Only in-frame clones appear in the TCRdb table, and some are missing; sequencing was by immunoSEQ multiplex PCR. The sample consists of roughly 120,000 clones, approximately 83% of them appearing once. This clonotype originated in an adult in good health. Sequenced material: peripheral blood, taken on day 0 of AZD1222 vaccination.

Here the CDR3 reads CASNGQVNQPQHF. Written as DNA, the CDR3 is TGTGCCAGCAATGGACAGGTCAATCAGCCCCAGCATTTT. The chain employs TRBV28 and TRBJ1-5; TRBD1 agrees at 7 bases. With 7 bases clipped from V and 3 bases from J, the junction kept 3 bases outside the gene matches. Germline values: CDR1 MDHEN, CDR2 SYDVKM. There are 13 residues in the CDR3.